This is a list of T cell receptor beta chains from one sample in a study of cytomegalovirus exposure and HLA in healthy donors. The protocol was immunoSEQ multiplex PCR, while the TCRdb copy is restricted to in-frame clones and leaves out a portion. The data contain around 130,000 clones, just under 80% of them singletons. The sample taken for sequencing was PBMCs. These receptors came from a woman aged 40 to 50 in good health and CMV-seronegative. The CDR3 runs from the conserved cysteine through the conserved F or W. The order of the fields is D gene, V gene, clone size, CDR3 length, J gene, CDR3 DNA, CDR3 protein. D genes are given only for firm matches. Size is omitted from some rows. Given values are once, few, many or a class for expanded clones.

>TRBD1|TRBV19|NA|16|TRBJ1-5
TGTGCCAGTAGTACACCAACCGGGACAGGGCTTCAGCCCCAGCATTTT
CASSTPTGTGLQPQHF
>NA|TRBV10-2|NA|15|TRBJ2-1
TGCGCCAGCAGTCCAGACTGGGGCGTTGGGGATGAGCAGTTCTTC
CASSPDWGVGDEQFF
>NA|TRBV18|NA|14|TRBJ2-6
TGTGCCAGCTCACCGGCCTCTGGGGCCAACCTCCTGACTTTC
CASSPASGANLLTF
>TRBD2|TRBV5-1|NA|16|TRBJ2-3
TGCGCCAGCAGCTTGGGGCAGCGGGGGGGGACAGATACGCAGTATTTT
CASSLGQRGGTDTQYF
>NA|TRBV11-3|NA|15|TRBJ1-4
TGTGCCAGCAGCCCTTTCTCTGCAACTAATGAAAAACTGTTTTTT
CASSPFSATNEKLFF
>NA|TRBV6-5|NA|16|TRBJ1-3
TGTGCCAGCAGTTACGGCAGGGGTTCCTCTGGAAACACCATATATTTT
CASSYGRGSSGNTIYF
>TRBD1|TRBV18|NA|15|TRBJ2-3
TGTGCCAGCTCACCACCGACAGGGGGCACAGATACGCAGTATTTT
CASSPPTGGTDTQYF
>TRBD2|TRBV10-3|once|14|TRBJ2-7
TGTGCCATCAGTGAGGGACTAGCGGACTACGAGCAGTACTTC
CAISEGLADYEQYF
>NA|TRBV15|NA|15|TRBJ1-2
TGTGCCACCAGCAGAGAACTGCAGGGATTGGATGGCTACACCTTC
CATSRELQGLDGYTF
>NA|TRBV27|NA|19|TRBJ2-1
TGTGCCAGCAGTTTATCCCCCCGTCTCCTACAGACAGGCAACAATGAGCAGTTCTTC
CASSLSPRLLQTGNNEQFF
>NA|TRBV5-1|few|14|TRBJ2-7
TGCGCCAGCAGCTTGGGGGGCACCCCATACGAGCAGTACTTC
CASSLGGTPYEQYF
>TRBD1|TRBV6-5|once|16|TRBJ2-1
TGTGCCAGCAGTTACGGGACAGGGAGTATCGCCAATGAGCAGTTCTTC
CASSYGTGSIANEQFF
>TRBD2|TRBV4-2|NA|18|TRBJ2-7
TGTGCCAGCAGCCAAGACCCTCTAGCGGGGGGGGGTACCTACGAGCAGTACTTC
CASSQDPLAGGGTYEQYF
>NA|TRBV7-8|NA|16|TRBJ2-1
TGTGCCAGCAGCTCTTATCGACAGTTCTCCTACAATGAGCAGTTCTTC
CASSSYRQFSYNEQFF
>NA|TRBV11-2|NA|13|TRBJ2-5
TGTGCCAGCAGCTTCGGTAGACAAGAGACCCAGTACTTC
CASSFGRQETQYF
>NA|TRBV5-1|NA|14|TRBJ1-1
TGCGCCAGCAGCTCCCTAGGACAGATCACTGAAGCTTTCTTT
CASSSLGQITEAFF
>NA|TRBV5-4|NA|14|TRBJ1-1
TGTGCCAGCAGCCCCGGCCATCAGGACACTGAAGCTTTCTTT
CASSPGHQDTEAFF
>TRBD2|TRBV5-4|NA|14|TRBJ2-3
TGTGCCAGCAGCTTCAGCGGGAACACAGATACGCAGTATTTT
CASSFSGNTDTQYF
>NA|TRBV28|NA|14|TRBJ2-7
TGTGCCAGCAGAGTAGGGCGGGGGCTGTACGAGCAGTACTTC
CASRVGRGLYEQYF
>TRBD1|TRBV7-9|NA|17|TRBJ2-7
TGTGCCAGCAGCTTAGAGTTTCCGGGACAGGGGGCCTACGAGCAGTACTTC
CASSLEFPGQGAYEQYF
>NA|TRBV2|NA|15|TRBJ2-3
TGTGCCAGCAGTCCGGGACTGAGAAACACAGATACGCAGTATTTT
CASSPGLRNTDTQYF
>TRBD1|TRBV6-6|NA|16|TRBJ1-1
TGTGCCAGCAGTTATTCAGGACAGGGGGCGAACACTGAAGCTTTCTTT
CASSYSGQGANTEAFF
>TRBD1|TRBV28|once|15|TRBJ2-7
TGTGCCAGCAGTGCCCCTGGGACAGGGATATACGAGCAGTACTTC
CASSAPGTGIYEQYF
>NA|TRBV5-1|NA|16|TRBJ2-7
TGCGCCAGCAGCTTGGCCATTGGGGCAGGGACCTACGAGCAGTACTTC
CASSLAIGAGTYEQYF
>TRBD1|TRBV5-1|NA|14|TRBJ2-1
TGCGCCAGCAGCCGCTACAGGGGGCCAAATGAGCAGTTCTTC
CASSRYRGPNEQFF
>TRBD1|TRBV9|NA|19|TRBJ2-4
TGTGCCAGCAGCGTTAATCCACGCGGTCAGGGGGCCGAGGACAACATTCAGTACTTC
CASSVNPRGQGAEDNIQYF
>TRBD1|TRBV19|NA|15|TRBJ1-1
TGTGCCAGTAGCCCCGACAGGGGAGGGAACACTGAAGCTTTCTTT
CASSPDRGGNTEAFF
>TRBD2|TRBV14|once|18|TRBJ2-3
TGTGCCAGCAGCCAAGCGGTCGGGGGGAGGGACAGCACAGATACGCAGTATTTT
CASSQAVGGRDSTDTQYF
>NA|TRBV5-6|NA|15|TRBJ2-5
TGTGCCAGCAGCTTGCAGGGGCGGACTCCAGAGACCCAGTACTTC
CASSLQGRTPETQYF
>TRBD1|TRBV29-1|NA|16|TRBJ2-6
TGCAGCGCCCTACAGGGGCTTGCCTCTGGGGCCAACGTCCTGACTTTC
CSALQGLASGANVLTF
>NA|TRBV6-5|NA|15|TRBJ2-2
TGTGCCAGCAGTAGCCTTCAGGGGAACACCGGGGAGCTGTTTTTT
CASSSLQGNTGELFF
>NA|TRBV4-2|once|14|TRBJ1-6
TGTGCCAGCAGCCAAGAGGCAGGGGATTCACCCCTCCACTTT
CASSQEAGDSPLHF
>TRBD2|TRBV7-9|NA|15|TRBJ2-3
TGTGCCAGCAGCCCCCTAGCGGGAAAAGCAGATACGCAGTATTTT
CASSPLAGKADTQYF
>NA|TRBV27|NA|15|TRBJ2-2
TGTGCCAGCAGTGCGGGGACCCTGAACACCGGGGAGCTGTTTTTT
CASSAGTLNTGELFF
>TRBD2|TRBV7-2|NA|15|TRBJ2-3
TGTGCCAGCAGCAGAGATAGCGGGGGGGCGAGTACGCAGTATTTT
CASSRDSGGASTQYF
>TRBD1|TRBV10-3|once|15|TRBJ2-1
TGTGCCATCAGTGCCCGGACAGGGGTCTACAATGAGCAGTTCTTC
CAISARTGVYNEQFF
>NA|TRBV6-4|NA|14|TRBJ1-1
TGTGCCAGCTCCCGGACCAGGGAGGACACTGAAGCTTTCTTT
CASSRTREDTEAFF
>NA|TRBV5-6|NA|13|TRBJ2-7
TGTGCCAGCAGCCGGCTAGGATCCTACGAGCAGTACTTC
CASSRLGSYEQYF
>TRBD1|TRBV18|NA|15|TRBJ1-5
TGTGCCAGCTCACCACGGGGACAGGGGGTACAGCCCCAGCATTTT
CASSPRGQGVQPQHF
>NA|TRBV30|few|16|TRBJ1-3
TGTGCCTGGGCCAAACGGCAGGGCGGAACTGGAAACACCATATATTTT
CAWAKRQGGTGNTIYF
>TRBD1|TRBV5-1|NA|15|TRBJ2-7
TGCGCCAGCAGCATTGGGACAGGGGGCTCCTACGAGCAGTACTTC
CASSIGTGGSYEQYF
>TRBD1|TRBV28|NA|16|TRBJ2-4
TGTGCCAGCAGTCCCCGAGGGAAGGGGGCGGAAAACATTCAGTACTTC
CASSPRGKGAENIQYF
>TRBD1|TRBV7-9|NA|17|TRBJ1-6
TGTGCCAGCAGTCGACCCGATCTATCGCCAGGGGGGTCACCCCTCCACTTT
CASSRPDLSPGGSPLHF
>NA|TRBV4-2|NA|15|TRBJ1-4
TGTGCCAGCAGCCAAGAAGAACAGTCTAATGAAAAACTGTTTTTT
CASSQEEQSNEKLFF
>TRBD1|TRBV10-3|NA|15|TRBJ2-7
TGTGCCATCAGTATCCCTAACAGGGGCCAAGACGAGCAGTACTTC
CAISIPNRGQDEQYF
>NA|TRBV19|NA|15|TRBJ2-3
TGTGCCAGTAGTACCCCTAGGGGGAGCACAGATACGCAGTATTTT
CASSTPRGSTDTQYF
>TRBD2|TRBV30|NA|14|TRBJ2-1
TGTGCCTGGAGGACAGGGGCTAGCGGGGGTGAGCAGTTCTTC
CAWRTGASGGEQFF
>NA|TRBV18|NA|15|TRBJ2-5
TGTGCCAGCTCGCGCGAATGGGACCGGGAGGAGACCCAGTACTTC
CASSREWDREETQYF
>NA|TRBV2|NA|14|TRBJ1-2
TGTGCCAGCAGTGAGACAGGTCCTGTGAAGGGCTACACCTTC
CASSETGPVKGYTF
>TRBD1|TRBV29-1|NA|15|TRBJ1-1
TGCAGCGTTGAACACCAGGGGGCACTGAACACTGAAGCTTTCTTT
CSVEHQGALNTEAFF
>NA|TRBV20-1|NA|11|TRBJ2-1
TGCAGTGCTCCAGGGTGGGATGAGCAGTTCTTC
CSAPGWDEQFF